The T cell receptor beta chain described here comes from a study of control samples from healthy donors and cancer patients (dated by TCRdb to about 2020). A note on this clone: Its binding antigen is unknown. Per-base qualities were not stored, and no clone one base away is much larger.

Libraries came from the immunoSEQ multiplex PCR assay. The source is immuneACCESS, and TCRdb retained only in-frame sequences with V and J called. Part of the clones is not carried over; for the studies checked, unresolved V genes explain less than half of this, and the remainder is unexplained. For this sample there are around 120,000 clones; around 87% appear just once. Clones ranked in the top ten supply around 9.4% of the sample. From its cysteine to its phenylalanine, the CDR3 spans 14 amino acids. Just CDR3 DNA is preserved here, 42 bases in frame from base 1. Looking up the germline V gene yields CDR1 KGHSH and CDR2 LQKENI. Trimming removed 5 bases from V and 3 bases from J, leaving 13 bases between the germline ends.

The sequence joins TRBV18 to TRBJ1-1, with the D gene call left open. The source of this sequence is a man in his forties in good health. The sample consisted of blood. The sequenced DNA is TGTGCCAGCTCAGGTACTTTGGGCGACACTGAAGCTTTCTTT. Translated, it reads CASSGTLGDTEAFF.